The 18 T cell receptor beta chains below come from one sample, sequenced in a study of post-analysis software for immune sequencing data. The authors incorporated unique molecular identifiers into the TCR beta cDNA libraries. Via MiXCR, TCRdb re-called the PCR reads, giving one row per CDR3 protein. This sample carries about 770,000 distinct CDR3 sequences, approximately 44% of them seen once, and the ten largest clones take roughly 5.2%. Regarding the study as a whole: In patients, TRBV5-6, TRBV5-1 and TRBV20-1 belonged to roughly five TRBV segments found more frequently than in controls.

No antigens are known for them. The sequenced sample consisted of blood. Receptors were obtained from a girl between 5 and 17 years old with multiple sclerosis.

This clonotype occurred once. The chain joins TRBV30 to TRBJ2-1; D is ambiguous. Looked up from germline, CDR1 is GTSNPN and CDR2 is SVGIG (reference sequence). The CDR3 consists of 13 residues. V lost 2 bases and J lost 6, with 11 bases in between. The CDR3 loop is CAWSPPPGNEQFF. Here the CDR3 DNA reads TGTGCCTGGAGTCCCCCTCCGGGCAATGAGCAGTTCTTC.

This clonotype was observed a few times. The chain has TRBV5-6 and TRBJ2-5; 8 bases agree with TRBD1. The J segment lost 11 bases and the V segment lost 0 bases, leaving 12 bases of the junction unmatched. This CDR3 comprises 15 residues. Germline V gives CDR1 SGHDT, CDR2 YYEEEE. The CDR3 sequence: CASSLVGRGLEEQYF. DNA of the CDR3: TGTGCCAGCAGCTTGGTTGGCAGGGGGCTGGAAGAGCAGTACTTC.

The V and J genes are TRBV4-2 and TRBJ2-7, with D perhaps matching TRBD2 (5 bases). Looked up from germline, CDR1 is LGHNA and CDR2 is YNFKEQ. The germline V and J ends were trimmed by 4 bases and 7 bases, with 23 bases remaining between them. The CDR3 spans 16 residues. In nucleotides, the CDR3 is TGTGCCAGCAGCCCCCACCCGGGGAACAAATATGTTGAGCAGTACTTC. It is translated as CASSPHPGNKYVEQYF.

For the CDR3, the DNA is TGTGCCACCGAAGGGGCGTCGGGGGTGAACACTGAAGCTTTCTTT. Its protein product is CATEGASGVNTEAFF. The rearrangement uses TRBV2 and TRBJ1-1; maybe TRBD1 (5 bases). From germline, CDR1 is SNHLY and CDR2 FYNNEI. This CDR3 is 15 amino acids long. With 10 bases removed from V and 0 bases from J, the gap between germline ends came to 18 bases. Combining the CDR3 with reference TRBV2 and TRBJ1-1 gives the whole variable domain EPEVTQTPSHQVTQMGQEVILRCVPISNHLYFYWYRQILGQKVEFLVSFYNNEISEKSEIFDDQFSVERPDGSNFTLKIRSTKLEDSAMYFCATEGASGVNTEAFFGQGTRLTVV.

This clonotype was seen a few times. The gene calls are TRBV7-2 and TRBJ2-4; possible D gene TRBD1, 5 bases. The J call may be wrong; the DNA end is better matched by TRBJ2-7. The CDR3 has 13 amino acids. Germline lookup yields CDR1 SGHTA and CDR2 FQGNSA. Here the CDR3 DNA reads TGTGCCAGCAGCACGACAGTTCTGTACGAGCAGTACTTC. It codes for CASSTTVLYEQYF.

In this sample, this clonotype turned up a few times. V and J are TRBV12-3 or TRBV12-4 and TRBJ2-1; D gene uncertain. V gave up 2 bases and J gave up 9 bases, with 8 bases separating them. The CDR3 is 12 residues long. CDR3 sequence: CASSLPTGEQFF. The CDR3 DNA reads as TGTGCCAGCAGTTTACCAACGGGTGAGCAGTTCTTC.

The chain has TRBV4-2 and TRBJ1-6, with 10 bases matching TRBD1. Germline lookup yields CDR1 LGHNA and CDR2 YNFKEQ. The junction had 10 bases not matched to a gene; V was cut back by 2 bases and J by 9 bases. This CDR3 spans 17 amino acids. CDR3: CASSQTQLGQGISPLHF. The CDR3 DNA reads as TGTGCCAGCAGCCAAACGCAGCTGGGACAGGGGATTTCACCCCTCCACTTT.

This chain joins TRBV18 and TRBJ2-7, with a tentative D call TRBD1 (5 bases). This CDR3 has 14 residues. CDR1 is KGHSH and CDR2 is LQKENI in the germline V gene. V was pared by 0 bases and J by 5 bases, with 11 bases between. The CDR3 reads CASSPPTRAHEQYF. CDR3 DNA: TGTGCCAGCTCACCACCAACCAGGGCCCACGAGCAGTACTTC.

V and J are TRBV24-1 and TRBJ2-1; 8 bases fit TRBD2. J gave up 12 bases and V 3 bases, and 6 bases lay outside the gene matches. Germline loops: CDR1 KGHDR, CDR2 SFDVKD. The CDR3 length is 13 residues. CDR3 in DNA: TGTGCCACCAGTGATGCCATCGGGACTAGGCAGTTCTTC. It codes for CATSDAIGTRQFF.

V and J are TRBV28 and TRBJ1-5; TRBD1 agrees at 10 bases. This CDR3 has 12 amino acids. With 10 bases clipped from V and 6 bases from J, the junction kept 3 bases outside the gene matches. Germline assignment: CDR1 MDHEN and CDR2 SYDVKM. The CDR3 spells CATGTGAQPQHF. Here the CDR3 DNA reads TGTGCCACCGGGACAGGGGCTCAGCCCCAGCATTTT.

This clonotype was seen only a few times. The chain joins TRBV14 to TRBJ2-5; tentative D call: TRBD2 (5 bases). The CDR3 has 15 residues. V lost 1 base and J lost 5, with 14 bases in between. The V gene's germline CDR1 is SGHDN and CDR2 FVKESK. CDR3 in DNA: TGTGCCAGCAGCCAAGTTGAGAGGGTTCGGGAGACCCAGTACTTC. Its protein is CASSQVERVRETQYF.

This chain joins TRBV12-3 or TRBV12-4 and TRBJ1-2; no definite D call. V lost 5 bases and J lost 5, with 18 bases in between. The CDR3 runs 15 residues. For the CDR3, the DNA is TGTGCCAGCAGTCCCACATCGGTGGAGCGATATGGCTACACCTTC. The encoded protein is CASSPTSVERYGYTF.

The rearrangement links TRBV2 to TRBJ1-2; D not resolved. The CDR3 totals 13 residues. Per germline, CDR1 SNHLY and CDR2 FYNNEI. Trimming stripped 3 bases from V and 8 bases from J, with 13 bases between. The CDR3 DNA reads TGTGCCAGCAGTGATAGTGGGGTCCTCGGCTACACCTTC. Encoded protein: CASSDSGVLGYTF.

This chain links TRBV11-2 with TRBJ1-1; D not resolved. V was pared by 5 bases and J by 8 bases, with 18 bases between. The CDR3 covers 14 residues. From germline, CDR1 is SGHAT and CDR2 FQNNGV. The CDR3 sequence is CASSAAGKDPEAFF. In nucleotides, the CDR3 is TGTGCCAGCAGCGCCGCGGGGAAGGACCCAGAAGCTTTCTTT.

This chain links TRBV19 with TRBJ1-1, with 8 bases matching TRBD1. The germline CDR1 and CDR2 sequences are LNHDA and SQIVND (reference sequence). Losses at the gene ends were 7 bases for V and 6 bases for J; bases not matched to a gene: 7. The CDR3 is 13 amino acids. The CDR3 sequence: CASKARGLAEAFF. The CDR3 region has the DNA TGTGCCAGTAAAGCCAGGGGGCTTGCTGAAGCTTTCTTT.

J is TRBJ2-5 and V is TRBV27, with TRBD2 identical over 7 bases. The J call is doubtful: the DNA matches TRBJ2-4 better. Germline CDR1 and CDR2: MNHEY and SMNVEV (reference sequence). There are 13 residues in the CDR3. The CDR3 nucleotides read TGTGCCAGCAGTTTGACGGGAGGCGGCATTCAGTACTTC. It codes for CASSLTGGGIQYF.

The chain carries TRBV6-5 and TRBJ1-1; TRBD1 matches 7 bases. With V trimmed by 10 bases and J by 4 bases, 12 bases remained unmatched. Germline V gene sequence: CDR1 MNHEY, CDR2 SVGAGI. This CDR3 contains 14 residues. CDR3 sequence: CATRISTGFTEAFF. The CDR3 DNA reads as TGTGCCACCCGCATATCGACAGGGTTCACTGAAGCTTTCTTT.

The chain recombines TRBV4-3 with TRBJ2-7, with 10 bases matching TRBD2. The germline V gene encodes CDR1 LGHNA and CDR2 YSLEER. The trim removed 0 bases at V and 6 bases at J, leaving 5 bases unmatched. The CDR3 contains 15 residues. The CDR3 is CASSQDRGLASEQYF. CDR3 in DNA: TGCGCCAGCAGCCAAGATAGGGGACTAGCGTCCGAGCAGTACTTC.